The present T cell receptor (beta chain) was sequenced within a study of graft-versus-host responses after intestinal transplantation. Study details: The recipients all started with anti-thymocyte globulin induction and then took tacrolimus and steroids for 2 to 3 years. Regarding the study as a whole: Maximum circulating GvH clone levels tracked with early post-transplant HvG decreases. Investigators detected GvH clones in recipient marrow, with some emerging earlier in ileum or blood. Allografts from individuals with graft-donor T cell macrochimerism displayed high graft-versus-host to host-versus-graft clonal ratios.

Method: immunoSEQ multiplex PCR; TCRdb's copy keeps in-frame clones and lacks some. The sample includes some 90,000 clones, over 85% of them seen just once. On this clone itself: Its cognate antigen is unknown.

V gave up 1 base and J gave up 13 bases, with 8 bases separating them. The CDR3 spans 11 residues. Germline values: CDR1 SGHAT, CDR2 FQNNGV. This sequence originates from a human donor who received an intestinal transplant. Sequenced material: unstimulated CD4+ T cells sorted from spleen or lymph node cells, taken before intestinal transplant. The chain carries TRBV11-2 and TRBJ1-5; the D is unclear. The CDR3 DNA follows: TGTGCCAGCAGCTTAGGTGGCCAACAGCATTTT. It specifies CASSLGGQQHF.